The following is a T cell receptor (beta chain) sequence with its context. One end of the junction varies from germline; a read error may be responsible. These data come from a study of blood T cells in healthy people across ages. It was with a sample-barcoded 5' primer and a J-beta primer mix that a second PCR of about 6 to 12 cycles was run. In TCRdb, the 5' RACE reads were re-called with MiXCR into one record per CDR3 protein. The profile covers approximately 800,000 distinct CDR3 sequences, with 20% to 30% appearing a single time and 3% taken by the ten largest. CDR3 length: 15 amino acids. Germline V CDR1 and CDR2: SQVTM, ANQGSEA. In addition, the sample was reused for a study of T cells of mothers and their children.

Sequences were obtained from blood. The rearrangement links TRBV29-1 to TRBJ1-2, with no clear D. This receptor was taken from a boy between 5 and 17 years old in good health. The CDR3 DNA reads as TGCAGCGTTGAAGATTTCGGCAGCTCTAACTATGACTACACCTTC. This sequence encodes CSVEDFGSSNYDYTF.